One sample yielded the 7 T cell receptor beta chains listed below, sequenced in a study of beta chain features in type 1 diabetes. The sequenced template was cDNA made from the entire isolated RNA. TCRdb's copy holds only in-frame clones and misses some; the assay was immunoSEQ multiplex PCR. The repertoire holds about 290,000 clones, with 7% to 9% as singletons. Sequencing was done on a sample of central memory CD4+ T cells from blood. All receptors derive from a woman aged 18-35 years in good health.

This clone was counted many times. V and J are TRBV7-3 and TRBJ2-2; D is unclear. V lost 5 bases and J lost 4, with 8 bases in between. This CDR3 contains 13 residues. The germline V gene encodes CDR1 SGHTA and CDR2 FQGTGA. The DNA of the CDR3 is TGTGCCAGCAGCATGGGCCGCACCGGGGAGCTGTTTTTT. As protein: CASSMGRTGELFF.

CDR3 coding DNA: TGTGCCAGCTCACCACCGCGACAGGGGGCCGGTGAAAAACTGTTTTTT. This sequence encodes CASSPPRQGAGEKLFF. The chain has TRBV18 and TRBJ1-4, with 10 positions matching TRBD1. The CDR3 runs to 16 residues. V shed 0 bases and J 7 bases; nucleotides not matched to a gene: 5. Germline CDR1 and CDR2: KGHSH and LQKENI.

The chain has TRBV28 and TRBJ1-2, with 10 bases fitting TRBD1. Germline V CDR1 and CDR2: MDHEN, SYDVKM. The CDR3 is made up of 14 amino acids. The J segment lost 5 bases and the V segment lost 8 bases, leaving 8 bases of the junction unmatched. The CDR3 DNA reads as TGTGCCAGCTATCTTAGGACAGGGGGGTATGGCTACACCTTC. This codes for CASYLRTGGYGYTF.

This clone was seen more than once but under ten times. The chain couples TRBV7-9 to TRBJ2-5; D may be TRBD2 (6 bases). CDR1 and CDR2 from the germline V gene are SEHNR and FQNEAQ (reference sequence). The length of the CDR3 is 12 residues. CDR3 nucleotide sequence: TGTGCGGCATGGACTAAACAAGAGACCCAGTACTTC. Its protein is CAAWTKQETQYF.

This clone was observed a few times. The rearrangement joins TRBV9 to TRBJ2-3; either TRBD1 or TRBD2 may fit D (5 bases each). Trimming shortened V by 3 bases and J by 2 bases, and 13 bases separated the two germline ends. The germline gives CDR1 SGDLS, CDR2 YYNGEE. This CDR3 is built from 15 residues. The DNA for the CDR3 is TGTGCCAGCAGCGCGTGGGACGGACTCACAGATACGCAGTATTTT. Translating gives CASSAWDGLTDTQYF.

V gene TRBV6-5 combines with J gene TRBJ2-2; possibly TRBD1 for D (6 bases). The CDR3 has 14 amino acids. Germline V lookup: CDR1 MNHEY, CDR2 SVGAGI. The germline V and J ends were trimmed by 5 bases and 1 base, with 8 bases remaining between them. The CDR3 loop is CASSHRVNTGELFF. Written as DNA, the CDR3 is TGTGCCAGCAGTCACAGGGTGAACACCGGGGAGCTGTTTTTT.

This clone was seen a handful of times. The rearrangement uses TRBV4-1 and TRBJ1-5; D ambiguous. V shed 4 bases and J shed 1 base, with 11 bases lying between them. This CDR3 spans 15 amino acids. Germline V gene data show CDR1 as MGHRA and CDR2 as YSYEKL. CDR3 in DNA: TGCGCCAGCAGCCCACAGCCTTGGAGCAATCAGCCCCAGCATTTT. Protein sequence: CASSPQPWSNQPQHF.